A selection of T cell receptor beta chains follows, all from one sample in a study of type 1 regulatory T cells. TCRdb recomputed calls from the reads with MiXCR, one row per CDR3 protein. The data show 15,000 to 20,000 distinct CDR3 sequences, 10% seen once. The material sequenced was CD4+ T cells, either the whole sample or a sorted fraction (not recorded which). Every receptor here comes from a human donor in good health. Both conserved end residues are part of each CDR3. The order of the fields is J gene, D gene, V gene, clone size, CDR3 protein, CDR3 DNA. D genes are given only for firm matches. Size values are once, few and many counts, or a class for expanded clones, and some rows have none.

J gene: TRBJ2-5
D gene: TRBD2
V gene: TRBV20-1
clone size: NA
CDR3 protein: CSARTRLAGRRYQETQYF
CDR3 DNA: TGCAGTGCTAGAACTCGACTAGCGGGAAGGAGGTACCAAGAGACCCAGTACTTC

J gene: TRBJ2-3
D gene: TRBD1
V gene: TRBV14
clone size: many
CDR3 protein: CASSQGTGGVQYF
CDR3 DNA: TGTGCCAGCAGCCAAGGTACAGGGGGCGTGCAGTATTTT

J gene: TRBJ2-1
D gene: NA
V gene: TRBV9
clone size: NA
CDR3 protein: CASSPLTALSYNEQFF
CDR3 DNA: TGTGCCAGCAGCCCATTGACTGCCTTATCATACAATGAGCAGTTCTTC

J gene: TRBJ1-1
D gene: TRBD1
V gene: TRBV29-1
clone size: many
CDR3 protein: CSVLGQANTEAFF
CDR3 DNA: TGCAGCGTACTAGGACAGGCGAACACTGAAGCTTTCTTT

J gene: TRBJ2-5
D gene: NA
V gene: TRBV29-1
clone size: many
CDR3 protein: CSVEGGRETQYF
CDR3 DNA: TGCAGCGTTGAAGGTGGGCGTGAGACCCAGTACTTC

J gene: TRBJ2-1
D gene: TRBD2
V gene: TRBV7-2
clone size: NA
CDR3 protein: CASNLVLAGHNEQFF
CDR3 DNA: TGTGCCAGCAACTTAGTACTAGCGGGTCACAATGAGCAGTTCTTC

J gene: TRBJ2-1
D gene: NA
V gene: TRBV5-1
clone size: many
CDR3 protein: CASSLDGTPPYSSYNEQFF
CDR3 DNA: TGCGCCAGCAGCTTGGACGGGACTCCACCATATAGCTCCTACAATGAGCAGTTCTTC

J gene: TRBJ1-1
D gene: TRBD1
V gene: TRBV5-1
clone size: many
CDR3 protein: CASSIRGTGGMNTEAFF
CDR3 DNA: TGCGCCAGCAGCATTCGTGGGACAGGGGGCATGAACACTGAAGCTTTCTTT

J gene: TRBJ1-2
D gene: TRBD1
V gene: TRBV6-5
clone size: medium-sized
CDR3 protein: CASRNRDRGDYGYTF
CDR3 DNA: TGTGCCAGCCGAAACCGGGACAGGGGGGACTATGGCTACACCTTC

J gene: TRBJ2-1
D gene: TRBD2
V gene: TRBV3-1
clone size: many
CDR3 protein: CASSQEGGVLPGEQFF
CDR3 DNA: TGTGCCAGCAGCCAAGAGGGGGGGGTTTTACCAGGTGAGCAGTTCTTC

J gene: TRBJ2-7
D gene: TRBD2
V gene: TRBV19
clone size: few
CDR3 protein: CASSRPGTSYYEQYF
CDR3 DNA: TGTGCCAGTAGTAGACCCGGGACTAGTTACTACGAGCAGTACTTC

J gene: TRBJ2-7
D gene: TRBD2
V gene: TRBV20-1
clone size: many
CDR3 protein: CSARHGTSGYEQYF
CDR3 DNA: TGCAGTGCTAGACACGGGACTAGCGGCTACGAGCAGTACTTC

J gene: TRBJ2-6
D gene: NA
V gene: TRBV20-1
clone size: many
CDR3 protein: CSSGANVLTF
CDR3 DNA: TGCAGCTCTGGTGCCAACGTCCTGACTTTC

J gene: TRBJ1-2
D gene: NA
V gene: TRBV12-3/TRBV12-4
clone size: many
CDR3 protein: CASIFEGSNYGYTF
CDR3 DNA: TGTGCCAGCATCTTTGAGGGCTCCAACTATGGCTACACCTTC

J gene: TRBJ2-1
D gene: TRBD2
V gene: TRBV28
clone size: many
CDR3 protein: CASSSSGGYNEQFF
CDR3 DNA: TGTGCCAGCAGTTCTAGCGGAGGGTACAATGAGCAGTTCTTC

J gene: TRBJ1-5
D gene: NA
V gene: TRBV12-3/TRBV12-4
clone size: many
CDR3 protein: CASSLRGQPQHF
CDR3 DNA: TGTGCCAGCAGTTTACGTGGGCAGCCCCAGCATTTT

J gene: TRBJ2-1
D gene: NA
V gene: TRBV7-2
clone size: many
CDR3 protein: CASSLSVDEQFF
CDR3 DNA: TGTGCCAGCAGCTTATCAGTGGACGAGCAGTTCTTC

J gene: TRBJ2-7
D gene: NA
V gene: TRBV5-1
clone size: few
CDR3 protein: CASSPYRQPSYEQYF
CDR3 DNA: TGCGCCAGCAGCCCCTATCGACAGCCGTCCTACGAGCAGTACTTC

J gene: TRBJ2-2
D gene: NA
V gene: TRBV6-5
clone size: many
CDR3 protein: CASSYTLNTGELFF
CDR3 DNA: TGTGCCAGCAGTTACACTCTTAACACCGGGGAGCTGTTTTTT

J gene: TRBJ2-7
D gene: TRBD1
V gene: TRBV7-2
clone size: few
CDR3 protein: CASSLLRDRDRAPYEQYF
CDR3 DNA: TGTGCCAGCAGCTTACTCAGGGACAGGGACAGGGCACCCTACGAGCAGTACTTC

J gene: TRBJ2-7
D gene: NA
V gene: TRBV20-1
clone size: few
CDR3 protein: CSASGHGKWYEQYF
CDR3 DNA: TGCAGTGCTTCTGGTCACGGGAAATGGTACGAGCAGTACTTC

J gene: TRBJ1-1
D gene: NA
V gene: TRBV12-3/TRBV12-4
clone size: many
CDR3 protein: CASGSRDLFSEAFF
CDR3 DNA: TGTGCCAGTGGAAGCAGGGATCTCTTCAGTGAAGCTTTCTTT

J gene: TRBJ2-7
D gene: TRBD1
V gene: TRBV7-2
clone size: many
CDR3 protein: CASSDTGGRSYEQYF
CDR3 DNA: TGTGCCAGCAGCGATACAGGGGGACGCTCCTACGAGCAGTACTTC

J gene: TRBJ2-1
D gene: TRBD2
V gene: TRBV7-3
clone size: many
CDR3 protein: CASSRRGSHEQFF
CDR3 DNA: TGTGCCAGCAGCCGACGCGGGAGTCATGAGCAGTTCTTC

J gene: TRBJ2-1
D gene: TRBD2
V gene: TRBV3-1
clone size: many
CDR3 protein: CASSRLAGIYNEQFF
CDR3 DNA: TGTGCCAGCAGCCGACTAGCGGGAATTTACAATGAGCAGTTCTTC

J gene: TRBJ2-1
D gene: TRBD2
V gene: TRBV20-1
clone size: many
CDR3 protein: CSARLAGVVREQFF
CDR3 DNA: TGCAGTGCTAGGTTAGCGGGAGTGGTTCGAGAGCAGTTCTTC

J gene: TRBJ2-7
D gene: NA
V gene: TRBV7-8
clone size: NA
CDR3 protein: CASSLGVAAISSYEQYF
CDR3 DNA: TGTGCCAGCAGCTTAGGGGTAGCGGCAATAAGCTCCTACGAGCAGTACTTC

J gene: TRBJ2-2
D gene: NA
V gene: TRBV20-1
clone size: NA
CDR3 protein: CSARDSQGANTGELFF
CDR3 DNA: TGCAGTGCTAGAGATTCGCAGGGCGCGAACACCGGGGAGCTGTTTTTT

J gene: TRBJ2-5
D gene: NA
V gene: TRBV7-2
clone size: many
CDR3 protein: CASSPGRVETQYF
CDR3 DNA: TGTGCCAGCAGCCCGGGACGCGTAGAGACCCAGTACTTC

J gene: TRBJ2-3
D gene: NA
V gene: TRBV7-9
clone size: few
CDR3 protein: CASSSKSGSTDTQYF
CDR3 DNA: TGTGCCAGCAGCTCCAAAAGCGGGAGCACAGATACGCAGTATTTT

J gene: TRBJ2-1
D gene: NA
V gene: TRBV6-5
clone size: NA
CDR3 protein: CASSAWTDNNEQFF
CDR3 DNA: TGTGCCAGCAGTGCGTGGACAGATAACAATGAGCAGTTCTTC

J gene: TRBJ1-1
D gene: NA
V gene: TRBV6-2/TRBV6-3
clone size: many
CDR3 protein: CASSQHGANTEAFF
CDR3 DNA: TGTGCCAGCAGCCAACATGGAGCGAACACTGAAGCTTTCTTT

J gene: TRBJ2-2
D gene: TRBD1
V gene: TRBV5-6
clone size: many
CDR3 protein: CASSFPQGQGIGELFF
CDR3 DNA: TGTGCCAGCAGCTTCCCCCAGGGACAGGGGATCGGGGAGCTGTTTTTT

J gene: TRBJ2-7
D gene: TRBD2
V gene: TRBV27
clone size: many
CDR3 protein: CASGLAGDYRYEQYF
CDR3 DNA: TGTGCCAGCGGACTAGCGGGGGATTATCGCTACGAGCAGTACTTC

J gene: TRBJ2-2
D gene: NA
V gene: TRBV14
clone size: few
CDR3 protein: CASRPSGRANTGELFF
CDR3 DNA: TGTGCCAGCAGGCCCTCCGGCAGGGCGAACACCGGGGAGCTGTTTTTT